The entry that follows covers one T cell receptor beta chain sequence. Original handling: Amplifying reference gene primers gave estimates of nucleated cell counts. This table comes from immunoSEQ multiplex PCR, and its TCRdb copy is limited to in-frame clones, with some not included. That table is the source of V, J and clone size, and D and trimming were worked out from the DNA. The data hold approximately 330,000 clones, with roughly 90% observed a single time. The data belong to a study of blood T cell repertoires in COVID-19. The overall study: T cells, B-cell-depleted T cells, or PBMCs provided the cDNA or gDNA that served as material.

Specimen: peripheral blood. The sequence came from a man in his thirties or forties with COVID-19, enrolled during active disease.

CDR3 protein: CASSDTLAWGNYEQYF. CDR3 sequence (DNA): TGTGCCAGCAGTGACACACTAGCCTGGGGGAACTACGAGCAGTACTTC. The chain uses TRBV2 and TRBJ2-7; D is possibly TRBD2 (6 bases). This CDR3 has 16 amino acids. V dropped 3 bases and J dropped 3 bases, with 18 bases sitting between them. CDR1 is SNHLY and CDR2 is FYNNEI in the germline V gene.